The 24 T cell receptor beta chains below come from one sample, sequenced in a study of T cells after yellow fever vaccination. TCRdb itself ran the 5' RACE reads through MiXCR, one entry per CDR3 protein. The repertoire consists of hundreds of thousands of distinct CDR3 sequences, with 8.7% occurring once and the leading ten covering over 3%. The input for sequencing was CD4+ T cells sorted from PBMCs, taken 5 days after the yellow fever booster vaccination. The receptors were sampled from a man aged 18 to 35 who received the YFV17D yellow fever vaccine.

The chain couples TRBV7-2 to TRBJ2-7; the D is unclear. CDR1 is SGHTA, CDR2 FQGNSA, per germline. Trimming cost V 1 base and J 3 bases, with 10 bases left between them. The CDR3 length is 14 residues. CDR3 in DNA: TGTGCCAGCAGCTTAGAAGGTGGAAACTACGAGCAGTACTTC. This encodes CASSLEGGNYEQYF.

The table lists this clonotype with many counts. The chain is built from TRBV7-3 and TRBJ1-2; no definite D call. This CDR3 has 21 residues. Trimming took off 2 bases at V and 6 bases at J, with 34 bases between the two ends. Per germline, CDR1 SGHTA and CDR2 FQGTGA. The CDR3 coding sequence is TGTGCCAGCAGCTTACCCGCCGGGCCTCGCGGTATTTGGGTGCCCCTGAATGGCTACACCTTC. This sequence encodes CASSLPAGPRGIWVPLNGYTF.

The gene calls are TRBV7-3 and TRBJ2-1, with D possibly matching TRBD2 (6 bases). Germline V CDR1 and CDR2: SGHTA, FQGTGA. The CDR3 sequence is 11 residues long. V was pared by 9 bases and J by 8 bases, with 11 bases between. CDR3 sequence reads: CARPGGDEQFF. The CDR3 nucleotides are TGTGCCAGACCCGGGGGTGATGAGCAGTTCTTC.

At least ten counts were recorded for this clonotype. This chain links TRBV7-2 with TRBJ2-3; no firm D call. Trimming stripped 2 bases from V and 0 bases from J, with 6 bases between. Germline V gene data show CDR1 as SGHTA and CDR2 as FQGNSA. CDR3 length equals 14 residues. The CDR3 DNA is TGTGCCAGCAGCTTATTTGGAAGCACAGATACGCAGTATTTT. Translating gives CASSLFGSTDTQYF.

V and J are TRBV5-1 and TRBJ2-6; perhaps TRBD1 as D (5 bases). V was cut by 2 bases and J by 0 bases, with 9 bases left in between. Germline CDR1 SGHRS, CDR2 YFSETQ. There are 16 residues in the CDR3. The CDR3 is CASSLGVLSGANVLTF. CDR3 bases: TGCGCCAGCAGCTTAGGGGTTCTCTCTGGGGCCAACGTCCTGACTTTC.

This clonotype has just one count. The V gene is TRBV21-1, the J gene TRBJ1-2. TRBV21-1 has pseudogene status. The CDR3 runs 12 residues. Written as DNA, the CDR3 is TGTGCCAGCAGCCTAAACTCCCTTGGCTACACCTTC. Protein product: CASSLNSLGYTF.

This clonotype was recorded many times. The V gene is TRBV5-1, the J gene TRBJ1-4; no clear D gene. The CDR3 covers 14 residues. Germline V gene lookup returns CDR1 SGHRS and CDR2 YFSETQ. V was trimmed by 0 bases and J by 8 bases, leaving 11 bases between them. The CDR3 DNA reads TGCGCCAGCAGCTTGGGCAGGCGCGGCGAAAAACTGTTTTTT. It is translated as CASSLGRRGEKLFF.

This clonotype turned up a few times. The chain couples TRBV4-2 to TRBJ2-2; tentatively, D is TRBD1 or TRBD2 (6 bases each). This CDR3 comprises 15 residues. The V end was cut by 5 bases, the J end by 4 bases, with 14 bases between. Germline-derived CDR1 and CDR2 are LGHNA and YNFKEQ. CDR3 coding DNA: TGTGCCAGCAGCGTCCTCGGGGGCGCCACCGGGGAGCTGTTTTTT. This gives the protein CASSVLGGATGELFF.

This clonotype appeared a few times. The chain links TRBV20-1 to TRBJ1-4; D gene uncertain. This CDR3 has 14 residues. V was pared by 1 base and J by 2 bases, with 8 bases between. Germline V lookup: CDR1 DFQATT, CDR2 SNEGSKA (reference sequence). The CDR3 nucleotides are TGCAGTGCTAGAGTGAGCGAGACTAATGAAAAACTGTTTTTT. It is translated as CSARVSETNEKLFF.

The V gene is TRBV10-3, the J gene TRBJ2-1; TRBD2 matches 12 bases. CDR3 length: 16 amino acids. The germline V gene encodes CDR1 ENHRY and CDR2 SYGVKD. J was trimmed by 7 bases and V by 3 bases; bases with no gene match: 7. The CDR3 coding sequence is TGTGCCATCAGTGATACTCTAGCGGGGGGGCCGAATGAGCAGTTCTTC. This encodes CAISDTLAGGPNEQFF.

The J gene is TRBJ2-7, the V gene TRBV20-1, with 13 bases matching TRBD2. Germline CDR1 DFQATT, CDR2 SNEGSKA (reference sequence). The V segment lost 5 bases and the J segment 4 bases; nucleotides outside the gene matches: 5. The CDR3 covers 14 residues. This CDR3 reads CSAPRTSGGYEQYF. For the CDR3, the DNA is TGCAGTGCTCCCCGGACTAGCGGGGGTTACGAGCAGTACTTC.

Only a few counts were recorded for this clonotype. The chain uses TRBV5-1 and TRBJ1-4; D is possibly TRBD1 (5 bases). Germline CDR1 reads SGHRS; CDR2 reads YFSETQ. The CDR3 length is 15 residues. V was pared by 4 bases and J by 6 bases, with 16 bases between. CDR3 loop: CASSPRDPMDEKLFF. The CDR3 coding sequence is TGCGCCAGCAGCCCCCGGGACCCAATGGATGAAAAACTGTTTTTT.

The gene calls are TRBV21-1 and TRBJ2-7; TRBD1 is taken as the D call from the table, unchecked against the DNA. TRBV21-1 is reported as a pseudogene. CDR3 length equals 15 residues. The CDR3 sequence: CASSTRETGEGEQYV. CDR3 nucleotide sequence: TGTGCCAGCAGCACACGGGAGACAGGGGAAGGCGAGCAGTACGTC.

This clonotype was seen a few times. The J gene is TRBJ2-1, the V gene TRBV12-3 or TRBV12-4; no clear D. The V and J ends lost 9 bases and 0 bases respectively, with 3 bases between them. The CDR3 is made up of 11 amino acids. CDR3 residues: CASNSYNEQFF. In nucleotides, the CDR3 is TGTGCCAGTAACTCCTACAATGAGCAGTTCTTC.

The chain links TRBV15 to TRBJ2-5, with unresolved D. CDR1 LNHNV and CDR2 YYDKDF come from the germline V gene (reference sequence). The CDR3 totals 14 residues. The V and J ends lost 1 base and 1 base respectively, with 7 bases between them. CDR3 residues: CATSRAQVQETQYF. In DNA, the CDR3 is TGTGCCACCAGCAGAGCACAAGTCCAAGAGACCCAGTACTTC.

The chain employs TRBV6-5 and TRBJ2-7; 7 bases fit TRBD2. Germline-derived CDR1 and CDR2 are MNHEY and SVGAGI. The CDR3 contains 14 residues. The trim removed 6 bases at V and 0 bases at J, leaving 5 bases unmatched. As DNA, the CDR3 is TGTGCCAGCAGAACTAGCGCCTACTCCTACGAGCAGTACGTC. The encoded protein is CASRTSAYSYEQYV.

This clonotype was detected many times. This sequence joins TRBV4-3 and TRBJ1-2, with 8 bases identical to TRBD1. With 4 bases clipped from V and 3 bases from J, the junction kept 7 bases outside the gene matches. Germline CDR1 reads LGHNA; CDR2 reads YSLEER. The CDR3 spans 15 residues. CDR3 DNA sequence: TGCGCCAGCAGCCTAGGACAGGGATTATACTATGGCTACACCTTC. This translates into CASSLGQGLYYGYTF.

The rearrangement links TRBV20-1 to TRBJ1-1; 10 bases fit TRBD1. This CDR3 is 15 amino acids long. The J segment lost 3 bases and the V segment lost 3 bases, leaving 7 bases of the junction unmatched. Looked up from germline, CDR1 is DFQATT and CDR2 is SNEGSKA (reference sequence). CDR3 DNA sequence: TGCAGTGCTAGTAAGCCCGGGACAGGGGACACTGAAGCTTTCTTT. Protein sequence: CSASKPGTGDTEAFF.

This clonotype was picked up many times. The rearrangement uses TRBV3-1 and TRBJ2-7; D is perhaps TRBD1 (5 bases). Trimming stripped 2 bases from V and 9 bases from J, with 11 bases between. The CDR3 covers 12 residues. Germline CDR1 reads LGHDT; CDR2 reads YNNKEL (reference sequence). The CDR3 loop is CASSQQGVGQYV. DNA of the CDR3: TGTGCCAGCAGCCAACAGGGTGTTGGGCAGTACGTC.

In its sample, this clonotype was seen a few times. V gene TRBV7-9 combines with J gene TRBJ2-1; no firm D call. Germline CDR1 is SEHNR and CDR2 is FQNEAQ (reference sequence). The length of the CDR3 is 14 residues. With 5 bases removed from V and 6 bases from J, the gap between germline ends came to 14 bases. Here the CDR3 reads CASSQLMLGNEQFF. The CDR3 DNA is TGTGCCAGCAGCCAATTAATGCTCGGCAATGAGCAGTTCTTC.

The J gene is TRBJ1-6, the V gene TRBV4-3, with D unclear. The ends were cut back, 2 bases at V and 9 bases at J, with 11 bases in the middle. CDR3 length: 14 amino acids. Per germline, CDR1 LGHNA and CDR2 YSLEER. This chain's CDR3 is CASSQIDYRSPLHF. DNA for the CDR3: TGCGCCAGCAGCCAAATCGATTACCGTTCACCCCTCCACTTT.

This clonotype was counted many times. This rearrangement joins TRBV7-2 to TRBJ2-7; D perhaps matches TRBD2 (5 bases). V was shortened by 4 bases and J by 11 bases, with 18 bases between the two germline ends. Germline V lookup: CDR1 SGHTA, CDR2 FQGNSA. CDR3 length: 13 residues. The CDR3 coding sequence is TGTGCCAGCAGCTCGAGGCCCGACGGGGTCGAGTACTTC. Translated, it gives CASSSRPDGVEYF.

The table lists this clonotype with a few counts. The CDR3 sequence: CASSPRWWRLGQGDVSSGANVLTF. The CDR3 nucleotides read TGTGCCAGCAGCCCACGATGGTGGAGGTTAGGGCAAGGGGATGTAAGCTCTGGGGCCAACGTCCTGACTTTC. The chain employs TRBV27 and TRBJ2-6; D tentatively fits TRBD1 or TRBD2 (5 bases each). The CDR3 length is 24 residues. From germline, CDR1 is MNHEY and CDR2 SMNVEV (reference sequence). The V end lost 6 bases, the J end lost 0 bases, and 36 bases lay between the germline ends.

This clonotype has ten or more counts. The chain joins TRBV29-1 to TRBJ1-5; 7 nucleotides agree with TRBD1. Germline loops: CDR1 SQVTM, CDR2 ANQGSEA. V shed 4 bases and J 4 bases; nucleotides not matched to a gene: 4. CDR3 size: 13 residues. CDR3 amino acids: CSVAGQENQPQHF. CDR3 DNA sequence: TGCAGCGTTGCCGGACAGGAAAATCAGCCCCAGCATTTT.